This TCR beta chain stems from a study of blood T cell repertoires in COVID-19. Study details: The United States, Italy and Spain provided the acute and convalescent COVID-19 samples. Sample material is recorded as cDNA or gDNA derived from T cells, B-cell-depleted T cells, or PBMCs.

Enrolled through a virtual design, the participants were between about 18 and 100 years of age and came from fewer than 30 US areas. Cohorts were determined from participant-reported clinical history. Germline loops: CDR1 LGHNA, CDR2 YNFKEQ. Trimming removed 1 base from V and 7 bases from J; junction bases left unmatched: 7. There are 15 residues in the CDR3. Assay: immunoSEQ multiplex PCR; the TCRdb copy retains only in-frame clones and omits some. The sample has some 210,000 clones; over 75% are singletons. This clone was observed a few times. The clonotype comes from a man aged 25-40 years with acute COVID-19. Material for sequencing was PBMCs or T cells enriched from blood (not recorded which). The genes are TRBV4-2 and TRBJ2-1, with 7 nucleotides matching TRBD1. The CDR3 sequence: CASSQGEQGWNEQFF. The CDR3 DNA reads TGTGCCAGCAGCCAAGGCGAACAGGGGTGGAATGAGCAGTTCTTC.